This TCR beta chain was identified during a study of T cells and copy number aberrations in small-cell lung cancer (dated by TCRdb to the early 2020s). The study in broad terms: TCR repertoire sequencing was paired with whole-exome sequencing of the same tumor regions to relate T cell metrics to mutations and copy number aberrations. Tumor TCR data existed for 17 patients, and over 13 patients had TCR data from both tumor tissue and normal tissue.

What the work shows at the level of the full study, not this receptor alone: Every specimen was formalin-fixed paraffin-embedded tissue, a material known to introduce sequencing artifacts. Because surgical resection is uncommon in small-cell lung cancer, the study was limited by a small sample size, and the findings need validation. Lower T-cell density, richness and clonality were observed in tumors than in adjacent lung tissue, although the difference in density was not significant.

Donors were patients with limited-stage small-cell lung cancer who underwent surgical resection in Hangzhou, China, between about 2007 and 2021. Every donor underwent upfront surgery with no preoperative chemotherapy or radiotherapy, and no donor received immunotherapy either before or after surgery. All 20 or so patients in the sequenced cohort were smokers or heavy second-hand smokers. Adjacent normal lung was collected at least 2 cm from the tumor margin and was confirmed morphologically free of malignant cells by two pathologists. To characterize T cell repertoire heterogeneity, the study applied multi-region TCR-beta sequencing to resected limited-stage small-cell lung cancers and to tumor-adjacent lung tissue. The AllPrep DNA/RNA FFPE Kit (Qiagen) was used to extract genomic DNA from FFPE tissue. Using multiplexed V- and J-gene primers, the immunoSEQ hsTCRB Kit amplified TCR-beta CDR3 regions from genomic DNA. Unique DNA barcodes were added in a second PCR, and the samples were pooled together with one negative control and one positive control. The pooled TCR-beta libraries were sequenced using a 150-cycle paired-end protocol on an Illumina MiSeq. Under the source paper's analysis protocol: Raw sequencing data were processed by Adaptive Biotechnologies into a report containing normalized, annotated TCR-beta repertoires. T-cell density was computed as TCR-beta templates normalized to usable DNA, which was estimated by amplifying housekeeping genes. Richness was defined as the count of unique rearrangements, and clonality was defined as 1 minus Pielou's evenness. Entries here come from immuneACCESS through TCRdb and include only in-frame sequences with V and J called. Some clones fail to appear in such tables; in the studies checked, an unresolved V gene covers under half of the shortfall, and the cause of the remainder is unknown. V and J calls and clone size follow that table, whereas D and trimming were derived from the DNA. Present in this sample are more than 9,500 clones, 75% to 80% of which were seen just once. Roughly a third of the sample is held by the ten biggest clonotypes.

CDR1 and CDR2 (MDHEN, SYDVKM) derive from the germline V gene. V trim: 6 bases; J trim: 1 base; unmatched bases: 11. There are 17 amino acids in the CDR3, from cysteine to phenylalanine inclusive. Only the CDR3 region is kept as DNA, spanning 51 bases read in frame from base 1. As concerns this clone: Its antigen is not yet known. Per-base quality was not reported, and no clone a single base away is much larger than it.

The origin of this receptor is a man aged 60-69 years with small cell lung cancer. The sequence joins TRBV28 to TRBJ2-2; 7 bases in the junction line up with TRBD2. Sequenced sample: normal tissue next to the tumor. The DNA sequence is as follows: TGTGCCAGCAGCTCCGTGCGGGGGAGGGGGAACACCGGGGAGCTGTTTTTT. The resulting protein is CASSSVRGRGNTGELFF.